This TCR beta chain was sequenced in a study of shared clonotypes between healthy human individuals. Trimming shortened V by 5 bases and J by 1 base, and 11 bases separated the two germline ends. Germline values: CDR1 SGHNT, CDR2 YENEEA. This CDR3 region has 14 residues. Healthy and HIV-negative, the adult donors had no recent acute infections or vaccinations. Generated by immunoSEQ multiplex PCR, the TCRdb table keeps only in-frame clones and is missing some. Altogether 600,000 to 750,000 clones are present, about 78% being singletons, with the ten largest covering approximately 2%. This receptor was identified in a woman aged 25 to 39 in good health. The specimen was memory CD4+ T cells sorted from blood. Indicated subset: CD45RA-negative fraction. This chain connects TRBV11-3 to TRBJ1-1; possible D gene TRBD1, 6 bases. CDR3 bases: TGTGCCAGCAGCAAAACAGGGAAGAACACTGAAGCTTTCTTT. It codes for CASSKTGKNTEAFF.